Listed below are T cell receptor beta chains from one sample, sequenced in a study of T cells in Graves' hyperthyroidism and ophthalmopathy. TCRdb passed the multiplex PCR reads through MiXCR, listing each CDR3 protein once. The data contain roughly 500,000 distinct CDR3 sequences, 24% of them singletons. Material for sequencing was blood. These receptors were taken from a woman younger than 45 with Graves' ophthalmopathy. CDR3s include the opening cysteine and the closing phenylalanine or tryptophan. A D gene is named only where the DNA matches it firmly. Part of the rows lack a size; the others show once, few, many or a class for expanded clones.

j_call d_call v_call clone_size cdr3_aa cdr3_nt
TRBJ2-7 . TRBV20-1 many CSAPTPQTTGFSYEQYF TGCAGTGCTCCAACCCCTCAAACTACAGGGTTCTCCTACGAGCAGTACTTC
TRBJ2-7 TRBD1 TRBV28 . CASSQTGTGYF TGTGCCAGCAGTCAAACCGGGACAGGGTACTTC
TRBJ2-7 TRBD1 TRBV20-1 many CSAREGQAYEQYF TGCAGTGCTAGAGAAGGACAGGCGTACGAGCAGTACTTC
TRBJ1-2 TRBD1 TRBV5-1 few CASSLALRRGLSVGYTF TGCGCCAGCAGCTTGGCCCTGAGGAGGGGGCTCTCGGTGGGCTACACCTTC
TRBJ2-4 . TRBV7-2 . CASSLDSGGIAKNIQYF TGTGCCAGCAGCTTAGACTCCGGCGGAATAGCCAAAAACATTCAGTACTTC
TRBJ2-5 . TRBV28 few CASRGSGLGVVETQYF TGTGCCAGCAGAGGTAGCGGATTGGGAGTGGTAGAGACCCAGTACTTC
TRBJ2-7 TRBD2 TRBV20-1 . CSASGRAANEQYF TGCAGTGCTAGCGGGAGGGCCGCAAACGAGCAGTACTTC
TRBJ2-2 . TRBV19 . CASSMGTLTGELFF TGTGCCAGTAGTATGGGGACATTGACCGGGGAGCTGTTTTTT
TRBJ2-2 TRBD2 TRBV11-2 many CASSLVRGGPGELFF TGTGCCAGCAGCTTAGTCCGGGGGGGCCCAGGGGAGCTGTTTTTT
TRBJ2-5 . TRBV6-5 few CASSPSWETAFETQYF TGTGCCAGCAGTCCCTCGTGGGAGACTGCTTTCGAGACCCAGTACTTC
TRBJ2-2 . TRBV11-1 . CASHGLPNTGELFF TGTGCCAGCCACGGTCTGCCGAACACCGGGGAACTGTTTTTT
TRBJ1-1 . TRBV30 . CAWGGRNTEAFF TGTGCCTGGGGGGGACGTAACACTGAAGCTTTCTTT
TRBJ1-2 . TRBV19 few CASTAGGYGYTF TGTGCCAGTACCGCAGGCGGCTATGGCTACACCTTC
TRBJ1-2 TRBD1 TRBV20-1 many CSARDTGGSYGYTF TGCAGTGCTAGAGATACAGGGGGCTCCTATGGCTACACCTTC
TRBJ2-2 TRBD2 TRBV6-1 few CASRKSSGGAIGELFF TGTGCCAGCAGAAAATCTAGCGGGGGGGCGATCGGGGAGCTGTTTTTT
TRBJ1-6 TRBD1 TRBV20-1 few CSARAGTGHNSPLHF TGCAGTGCTAGGGCCGGGACAGGGCATAATTCACCCCTCCACTTT
TRBJ1-2 TRBD1 TRBV6-1 many CASNLDGQGLSGYTF TGTGCCAGCAACCTAGACGGACAGGGGTTGAGTGGCTACACCTTC
TRBJ2-2 TRBD2 TRBV20-1 many CSARPSGGNTGELFF TGCAGTGCTAGACCTAGCGGGGGTAACACCGGGGAGCTGTTTTTT
TRBJ2-2 . TRBV4-3 many CASSQGPLTGELFF TGCGCCAGCAGCCAAGGGCCCCTGACCGGGGAGCTGTTTTTT
TRBJ2-5 . TRBV29-1 many CSVVREIETQYF TGCAGCGTTGTTCGGGAAATTGAGACCCAGTACTTC
TRBJ1-3 . TRBV29-1 many CSVIISTAPGNTIYF TGCAGCGTGATCATCTCTACCGCCCCTGGAAACACCATATATTTT
TRBJ1-2 . TRBV20-1 many CSARVQLNYGYTF TGCAGTGCTAGAGTTCAGTTAAACTATGGCTACACCTTC
TRBJ2-3 . TRBV2 many CASSERAPGTDTQYF TGTGCCAGCAGTGAAAGGGCTCCTGGCACAGATACGCAGTATTTT
TRBJ2-7 . TRBV11-2 once CASSSQYLGTYEQYF TGTGCCAGCAGCTCCCAATATCTGGGGACCTACGAGCAGTACTTC
TRBJ2-7 . TRBV12-3/TRBV12-4 many CASSLHEQYF TGTGCCAGCAGTTTGCACGAGCAGTACTTC
TRBJ2-5 TRBD1 TRBV20-1 many CSARQGGETQYF TGCAGTGCCAGACAGGGTGGAGAGACCCAGTACTTC
TRBJ1-1 . TRBV27 many CASRPLSEGWRAFF TGTGCCAGCAGACCACTGTCGGAGGGATGGCGGGCTTTCTTT
TRBJ1-5 TRBD1 TRBV27 . CASGSGGEFTTLSQPQHF TGTGCCAGCGGGTCAGGGGGCGAGTTCACGACGTTAAGCCAGCCCCAGCATTTT
TRBJ2-7 . TRBV25-1 many CASRGGVSYEQYF TGTGCCAGCAGAGGGGGGGTCTCCTACGAGCAGTACTTC
TRBJ2-1 . TRBV12-3/TRBV12-4 . CASSLAGGSHEQFF TGTGCCAGCAGTTTAGCTGGAGGTAGCCATGAGCAGTTCTTC
TRBJ1-1 . TRBV12-3/TRBV12-4 few CASSYGRNTEAFF TGTGCCAGCAGTTATGGCAGAAACACTGAAGCTTTCTTT
TRBJ2-7 TRBD2 TRBV28 . CASSLPAGASYEQYF TGTGCCAGCTCCTTGCCAGCGGGAGCATCCTACGAGCAGTACTTC
TRBJ2-6 . TRBV7-2 many CASSLAGNSGANVLTF TGTGCCAGCAGCTTAGCAGGGAACTCTGGGGCCAACGTCCTGACTTTC
TRBJ1-1 TRBD1 TRBV7-2 many CASSPGTGNSEAFF TGTGCCAGCAGCCCGGGGACAGGGAACTCTGAAGCTTTCTTT
TRBJ2-7 TRBD1 TRBV20-1 . CSSPDAKTGAYEQYF TGCAGCTCTCCCGACGCCAAAACAGGGGCTTACGAGCAGTACTTC
TRBJ1-2 . TRBV6-1 . CASSEGPGRGIYGYTF TGTGCCAGCAGTGAAGGCCCCGGTCGAGGAATCTATGGCTACACCTTC
TRBJ2-5 . TRBV6-1 many CASSVEESETQYF TGTGCCAGCAGTGTGGAAGAATCAGAGACCCAGTACTTC
TRBJ2-7 TRBD2 TRBV4-1 many CASSQGGGLEQYF TGCGCCAGCAGCCAAGGCGGGGGGCTCGAGCAGTACTTC
TRBJ1-1 . TRBV6-1 . CASSVHGYTEAFF TGTGCCAGCAGTGTACATGGGTACACTGAAGCTTTCTTT
TRBJ2-7 TRBD2 TRBV12-3/TRBV12-4 many CASSLRPLFGGGTTYEQYF TGTGCCAGCAGTTTACGCCCCCTGTTCGGCGGGGGAACCACCTACGAGCAGTACTTC
TRBJ2-7 TRBD2 TRBV27 . CASSLLASGVPYEQYF TGTGCCAGCAGTTTACTGGCTAGCGGAGTGCCCTACGAGCAGTACTTC
TRBJ1-2 . TRBV20-1 . CSATGVYGYTF TGCAGTGCTACGGGGGTCTATGGCTACACCTTC
TRBJ2-3 TRBD2 TRBV6-5 few CASSYTSAGLQDTQYF TGTGCCAGCAGTTATACATCAGCGGGGCTTCAAGATACGCAGTATTTT
TRBJ2-7 . TRBV6-1 . CASSTKTRGSHEQYF TGTGCCAGCAGTACAAAAACCAGGGGATCCCACGAGCAGTACTTC
TRBJ1-2 . TRBV6-1 many CASTGREAGYTF TGTGCCAGCACCGGTCGAGAGGCGGGCTACACCTTC
TRBJ2-3 TRBD2 TRBV7-3 . CASSLLGEGTDTQYF TGTGCCAGCAGCTTACTGGGGGAGGGTACAGATACGCAGTATTTT
TRBJ2-4 . TRBV7-2 . CASSTMGGKNIQYF TGTGCCAGCAGCACGATGGGGGGCAAAAACATTCAGTACTTC
TRBJ2-7 . TRBV28 . CASSLQTGWYEQYF TGTGCCAGCAGTTTGCAAACAGGGTGGTACGAGCAGTACTTC
TRBJ1-1 . TRBV12-3/TRBV12-4 many CASSSPHDTEAFF TGTGCCAGCAGTTCCCCTCATGACACTGAAGCTTTCTTT
TRBJ2-5 TRBD2 TRBV29-1 many CSAGTSGLETQYF TGCAGCGCCGGGACTAGCGGCCTAGAGACCCAGTACTTC
TRBJ2-7 TRBD1 TRBV19 . CASSMRQGADEQYF TGTGCCAGTAGTATGAGACAGGGGGCGGACGAGCAGTACTTC
TRBJ1-1 . TRBV12-3/TRBV12-4 many CASTVSVRDTVVGTEAFF TGTGCCAGCACTGTTTCAGTTCGGGACACAGTGGTCGGCACTGAAGCTTTCTTT
TRBJ2-1 TRBD1 TRBV5-1 many CASSLFNRGDSYNEQFF TGCGCCAGCAGCTTGTTTAACAGGGGAGACTCCTACAATGAGCAGTTCTTC
TRBJ2-6 . TRBV10-3 many CAISEGPGANVLTF TGTGCCATCAGTGAAGGGCCTGGGGCCAACGTCCTGACTTTC
TRBJ2-2 TRBD1 TRBV7-9 few CASSLTGGASGELFF TGTGCCAGCAGCCTTACAGGGGGCGCATCCGGGGAGCTGTTTTTT
TRBJ1-3 . TRBV29-1 many CSVRSSGNTIYF TGCAGCGTGAGGAGCTCTGGAAACACCATATATTTT
TRBJ1-5 . TRBV27 . CASSLWLGQSLRVQPQHF TGTGCCAGCAGTTTATGGTTGGGCCAGTCCTTGCGCGTTCAGCCCCAGCATTTT
TRBJ2-2 TRBD1 TRBV6-4 few CASRQGMPGELFF TGTGCCAGCAGACAGGGGATGCCCGGGGAGCTGTTTTTT
TRBJ2-7 . TRBV6-4 . CASSLLAEQYF TGTGCCAGCAGTCTACTGGCCGAGCAGTACTTC